A selection of T cell receptor beta chains follows, all from one sample in a study of Ad26.COV2.S vaccination and SARS-CoV-2 variants. Profiling relied on immunoSEQ multiplex PCR, and the TCRdb table lists in-frame clones only, not all of them. The sample carries 350,000 to 600,000 clones, 70% to 90% recorded once. The specimen was peripheral blood, collected in a trial of Ad26.COV2.S vaccine versus placebo. These receptors came from a person between 18 and 65 years old who received the Ad26.COV2.S COVID-19 vaccine or a placebo. Each CDR3 is given with its conserved first and last residue. The order of the fields is V gene, J gene, D gene, clone size, CDR3 DNA, CDR3 protein. A D gene is named only where the DNA matches it firmly. Not all rows give a size; the values are once, few, many and, for expanded clones, a class.

v_call: TRBV19; j_call: TRBJ2-5; d_call: TRBD2; clone_size: -; cdr3_nt: TGTGCCAGTAGGTGGGGGTCTAGCGGGGAAGAGACCCAGTACTTC; cdr3_aa: CASRWGSSGEETQYF
v_call: TRBV21-1; j_call: TRBJ2-5; d_call: -; clone_size: -; cdr3_nt: TGTGCCAGCAGCTCGCGGACAGGGGGTATGGAGACCCAGTACTTC; cdr3_aa: CASSSRTGGMETQYF
v_call: TRBV3-1/TRBV3-2; j_call: TRBJ1-2; d_call: TRBD1; clone_size: -; cdr3_nt: TGTGCCAGCAGCCAAGCGATGGTTGGAGGGGGCCAAGGCTACACCTTC; cdr3_aa: CASSQAMVGGGQGYTF
v_call: TRBV11-3; j_call: TRBJ2-5; d_call: -; clone_size: -; cdr3_nt: TGTGCCAGCAGCCCAGGACGTCAGAAGGAAGAGACCCAGTACTTC; cdr3_aa: CASSPGRQKEETQYF
v_call: TRBV6-2/TRBV6-3; j_call: TRBJ2-7; d_call: -; clone_size: -; cdr3_nt: TGTGCCAGCAGCCCCCGGTGGAGTACCTCCTACGAGCAGTACTTC; cdr3_aa: CASSPRWSTSYEQYF
v_call: TRBV9; j_call: TRBJ2-5; d_call: -; clone_size: -; cdr3_nt: TGTGCCAGCAGCGTAGCCGGTCAAGAGACCCAGTACTTC; cdr3_aa: CASSVAGQETQYF
v_call: TRBV9; j_call: TRBJ2-7; d_call: -; clone_size: -; cdr3_nt: TGTGCCAGCAGCGTAGGCACAGTCCTATACGACGAGCAGTACTTC; cdr3_aa: CASSVGTVLYDEQYF
v_call: TRBV28; j_call: TRBJ1-6; d_call: -; clone_size: -; cdr3_nt: TGTGCCAGCCGGAGGAGGGAGCCTAATTCACCCCTCCACTTT; cdr3_aa: CASRRREPNSPLHF
v_call: TRBV5-1; j_call: TRBJ1-1; d_call: -; clone_size: -; cdr3_nt: TGCGCCAGCAGCTTTAAGACAGGGAACACTGAAGCTTTCTTT; cdr3_aa: CASSFKTGNTEAFF
v_call: TRBV30; j_call: TRBJ1-5; d_call: -; clone_size: few; cdr3_nt: TGTGCCTGGAGTGTACCGGGGGCAAGCAATCAGCCCCAGCATTTT; cdr3_aa: CAWSVPGASNQPQHF
v_call: TRBV9; j_call: TRBJ2-7; d_call: -; clone_size: -; cdr3_nt: TGTGCCAGCAGCGTAGATTCCGGTACCTACGAGCAGTACTTC; cdr3_aa: CASSVDSGTYEQYF
v_call: TRBV5-1; j_call: TRBJ1-1; d_call: -; clone_size: -; cdr3_nt: TGCGCCAGCAGCTCCGTCCCCGGGGGGAAAGAGGACACTGAAGCTTTCTTT; cdr3_aa: CASSSVPGGKEDTEAFF
v_call: TRBV9; j_call: TRBJ2-2; d_call: TRBD2; clone_size: -; cdr3_nt: TGTGCCAGCAGCGCCGCCGGGACTAGCGGGGCGAACACCGGGGAGCTGTTTTTT; cdr3_aa: CASSAAGTSGANTGELFF
v_call: TRBV5-1; j_call: TRBJ1-2; d_call: TRBD1; clone_size: -; cdr3_nt: TGCGCCAGCAGCCCCTCAGGGGGCCCCCTAGGCTACACCTTC; cdr3_aa: CASSPSGGPLGYTF
v_call: TRBV6-5; j_call: TRBJ1-2; d_call: -; clone_size: -; cdr3_nt: TGTGCCAGCAGTTACGGTCCGGGGTATGGCTACACCTTC; cdr3_aa: CASSYGPGYGYTF
v_call: TRBV15; j_call: TRBJ2-4; d_call: -; clone_size: -; cdr3_nt: TGTGCCACCAGCAGAGTGTCCTTAGCCAAAAACATTCAGTACTTC; cdr3_aa: CATSRVSLAKNIQYF
v_call: TRBV30; j_call: TRBJ1-6; d_call: -; clone_size: -; cdr3_nt: TGTGCCTGGAGTCAGGGGTATAATTCACCCCTCCACTTT; cdr3_aa: CAWSQGYNSPLHF
v_call: TRBV18; j_call: TRBJ2-3; d_call: TRBD1; clone_size: -; cdr3_nt: TGTGCCAGCTCACAGCAGACAGGGATTAGCACAGATACGCAGTATTTT; cdr3_aa: CASSQQTGISTDTQYF
v_call: TRBV28; j_call: TRBJ1-5; d_call: TRBD1; clone_size: -; cdr3_nt: TGTGCCAGCAGTTTGGGACAGGGGGCGCCGGAAATGGGCCAGCCCCAGCATTTT; cdr3_aa: CASSLGQGAPEMGQPQHF
v_call: TRBV4-1; j_call: TRBJ2-2; d_call: -; clone_size: -; cdr3_nt: TGCGCCAGCAGCCAAGTTCGGGGGAGGACCGGGGAGCTGTTTTTT; cdr3_aa: CASSQVRGRTGELFF